The 26 T cell receptor beta chains listed next were all sequenced from one sample in a study of CD8+ T cells in alopecia areata. Treatment of the sample: oral pan-JAK inhibitor, 5-10 mg twice daily. As the sequencing template, cDNA was produced by extracting RNA and reverse transcribing it. The data were produced by immunoSEQ multiplex PCR, yet TCRdb's version contains in-frame clones alone and is incomplete. The sample has around 86,000 clones, 60% to 80% seen once. The source material was CD8+ T cells sorted from blood, sampled around week 44, from a patient treated with tofacitinib. These receptor sequences come from a human donor with alopecia areata.

V is TRBV30 and J is TRBJ1-2, with D possibly being TRBD1 (6 bases). The CDR3 is made up of 14 amino acids. Looked up from germline, CDR1 is GTSNPN and CDR2 is SVGIG (reference sequence). V lost 4 bases to trimming and J lost 8 bases, with 20 bases between them. In DNA, the CDR3 is TGTGCCTGGACCGGGACCCCGGGGGCGGGAGGCTACACCTTC. Translation: CAWTGTPGAGGYTF.

This clone was seen once. The genes are TRBV25-1 and TRBJ2-1, with D possibly matching TRBD2 (5 bases). The length of the CDR3 is 14 residues. The ends were cut back, 7 bases at V and 0 bases at J, with 10 bases in the middle. Germline V gene sequence: CDR1 MGHDK, CDR2 SYGVNS. As DNA, the CDR3 is TGTGCCAGCACCACGGGGAGCTCCTACAATGAGCAGTTCTTC. Its translation: CASTTGSSYNEQFF.

The CDR3, as DNA: TGTGCCAGCAGCTTGCGGAAAAGGGAGAGCTCCTACGAGCAGTACTTC. It specifies CASSLRKRESSYEQYF. The rearrangement links TRBV5-6 to TRBJ2-7, with D perhaps TRBD2 (5 bases). The CDR3 runs to 16 residues. With 1 base removed from V and 0 bases from J, the gap between germline ends came to 14 bases. In germline, CDR1 is SGHDT, CDR2 YYEEEE. The full variable domain, rest sourced from reference TRBV5-6 and TRBJ2-7, is DAGVTQSPTHLIKTRGQQVTLRCSPKSGHDTVSWYQQALGQGPQFIFQYYEEEERQRGNFPDRFSGHQFPNYSSELNVNALLLGDSALYLCASSLRKRESSYEQYFGPGTRLTVT.

This clone has only a few counts. The chain is built from TRBV5-1 and TRBJ1-1; the D is unclear. The CDR3 totals 11 residues. V lost 0 bases and J lost 8, with 5 bases in between. Looked up from germline, CDR1 is SGHRS and CDR2 is YFSETQ. The CDR3 region has the DNA TGCGCCAGCAGCTTGGCTGGGGAAGCTTTCTTT. This codes for CASSLAGEAFF.

The CDR3 loop reads CASARGTEAFF. DNA for the CDR3: TGTGCCAGCGCCCGAGGAACTGAAGCTTTCTTT. The chain recombines TRBV11-2 with TRBJ1-1; D is unclear. Trimming removed 8 bases from V and 5 bases from J, with 9 bases in between. CDR1 is SGHAT, CDR2 FQNNGV, per germline. This CDR3 contains 11 residues. The variable domain in full, with the rest retrieved from reference TRBV11-2 and TRBJ1-1, is EAGVAQSPRYKIIEKRQSVAFWCNPISGHATLYWYQQILGQGPKLLIQFQNNGVVDDSQLPKDRFSAERLKGVDSTLKIQPAKLEDSAVYLCASARGTEAFFGQGTRLTVV.

Here the CDR3 reads CASSLTGTDTQYF. CDR3 DNA sequence: TGTGCCAGCAGCTTAACGGGCACAGATACGCAGTATTTT. This chain links TRBV7-3 with TRBJ2-3, with D uncertain. The CDR3 loop spans 13 amino acids. CDR1 and CDR2 (germline): SGHTA, FQGTGA. V lost 0 bases and J lost 1, with 2 bases in between.

This clone was counted between two and nine times. V and J are TRBV29-1 and TRBJ2-7; TRBD2 is a possible D gene (5 bases). V lost 2 bases and J 7 bases, leaving 9 bases between the germline ends. This CDR3 comprises 11 residues. Germline V CDR1 and CDR2: SQVTM, ANQGSEA. DNA for the CDR3: TGCAGCGTTGAATCGGGGAATGAGCAGTACTTC. Encoded protein: CSVESGNEQYF.

The J gene is TRBJ1-1, the V gene TRBV25-1, with 10 bases that match TRBD1. The ends lost 5 bases at V and 6 bases at J; junction bases unmatched: 6. This CDR3 has 14 residues. Germline V lookup: CDR1 MGHDK, CDR2 SYGVNS. CDR3 coding DNA: TGTGCCAGCAGTCAGACAGGGGGCTTATCTGAAGCTTTCTTT. Protein sequence: CASSQTGGLSEAFF.

This clone was counted between two and nine times. This sequence joins TRBV30 and TRBJ2-3; the D is unclear. Germline CDR1 is GTSNPN and CDR2 is SVGIG (reference sequence). The CDR3 loop spans 14 amino acids. The V gene lost 1 base and the J gene lost 0 bases, with 8 bases spanning the gap. CDR3 nucleotides: TGTGCCTGGAGTGGACCGGAGAGCACAGATACGCAGTATTTT. Translated: CAWSGPESTDTQYF.

As for this clone: Other DNA sequences of this sample code for an identical CDR3. V is TRBV4-3 and J is TRBJ2-1; D gene uncertain. CDR1 and CDR2 from the germline V gene are LGHNA and YSLEER. Trimming pared 2 bases from V and 5 bases from J, leaving 7 bases between. The CDR3 covers 13 residues. The CDR3: CASSQSLNNEQFF. The CDR3 DNA sequence: TGCGCCAGCAGCCAAAGCCTTAACAATGAGCAGTTCTTC.

The rearrangement uses TRBV10-2 and TRBJ1-2; D is unclear. Germline assignment: CDR1 WSHSY and CDR2 SAAADI. V lost 6 bases and J lost 5, with 19 bases in between. The CDR3 runs 15 residues. CDR3 loop: CASSETPEWDYGYTF. The DNA for the CDR3 is TGCGCCAGCAGCGAAACTCCTGAATGGGATTATGGCTACACCTTC.

V and J are TRBV6-5 and TRBJ2-1, with no clear D. This CDR3 contains 12 residues. The germline V and J ends were trimmed by 5 bases and 7 bases, with 9 bases remaining between them. Germline values: CDR1 MNHEY, CDR2 SVGAGI. As DNA, the CDR3 is TGTGCCAGCAGTAAGGACCCAAATGAGCAGTTCTTC. Its translation is CASSKDPNEQFF.

This clone was seen once. The chain is built from TRBV7-9 and TRBJ2-5; D may be TRBD2 (6 bases). V lost 5 bases and J lost 2, with 18 bases in between. CDR1 is SEHNR and CDR2 is FQNEAQ in the germline V gene (reference sequence). The CDR3 is made up of 16 amino acids. The CDR3 DNA follows: TGTGCCAGCAGCCTCGATTGGGACTCTTATCAAGAGACCCAGTACTTC. Amino acid sequence: CASSLDWDSYQETQYF.

V gene TRBV2 combines with J gene TRBJ2-2; D may match TRBD1 or TRBD2 (5 bases each). With 2 bases removed from V and 4 bases from J, the gap between germline ends came to 14 bases. Germline assignment: CDR1 SNHLY and CDR2 FYNNEI. The CDR3 length is 16 residues. The CDR3, as DNA: TGTGCCAGCAGTGAACGGAGTGAGGGGTCCACCGGGGAGCTGTTTTTT. It yields the protein CASSERSEGSTGELFF.

The rearrangement uses TRBV14 and TRBJ2-3; a possible D gene is TRBD2 (7 bases). Germline assignment: CDR1 SGHDN and CDR2 FVKESK. V lost 4 bases, J lost 10 bases, and 15 bases lay in between. The CDR3 length is 13 residues. CDR3 sequence (DNA): TGTGCCAGCAGCCCCGGGGGGCGTTACTCGCAGTATTTT. Its protein is CASSPGGRYSQYF.

The CDR3, as DNA: TGTGCCAGCAGCAAAACAGGGCGGGGCACAGATACGCAGTATTTT. Protein product: CASSKTGRGTDTQYF. The gene calls are TRBV7-9 and TRBJ2-3, with D perhaps matching TRBD1 (6 bases). With 5 bases removed from V and 1 base from J, the gap between germline ends came to 13 bases. The CDR3 is made up of 15 amino acids. Germline CDR1 is SEHNR and CDR2 is FQNEAQ (reference sequence).

The rearrangement links TRBV7-2 to TRBJ1-5; D is undetermined. Germline lookup yields CDR1 SGHTA and CDR2 FQGNSA. The CDR3 contains 12 residues. V lost 1 base and J 7 bases, leaving 5 bases between the germline ends. This CDR3 is CASSLGRQPQHF. The CDR3 bases are TGTGCCAGCAGCTTAGGGCGGCAGCCCCAGCATTTT.

J is TRBJ1-1 and V is TRBV11-2; a weak D match, TRBD1 (6 bases). The CDR3 has 14 amino acids. CDR1 is SGHAT, CDR2 FQNNGV, per germline. V was clipped by 6 bases and J by 3 bases, with 14 bases between them. The CDR3 reads CASRSQGYDTEAFF. CDR3 nucleotide sequence: TGTGCCAGCAGATCACAGGGTTACGACACTGAAGCTTTCTTT.

The V call is TRBV10-2, the J call TRBJ2-5, with a weak D call TRBD2 (5 bases). Germline-derived CDR1 and CDR2 are WSHSY and SAAADI. The V and J ends lost 6 bases and 12 bases respectively, with 17 bases between them. The CDR3 totals 12 residues. CDR3 protein: CASSLNVGLEYF. In nucleotides, the CDR3 is TGCGCCAGCAGCCTAAATGTTGGACTGGAGTACTTC.

The chain combines TRBV15 with TRBJ1-4; D unclear. Germline V gene data show CDR1 as LNHNV and CDR2 as YYDKDF (reference sequence). The CDR3 runs 14 residues. Trimming stripped 4 bases from V and 0 bases from J, with 6 bases between. As DNA, the CDR3 is TGTGCCACCAGCATGGGAGCAACTAATGAAAAACTGTTTTTT. Protein product: CATSMGATNEKLFF.

The chain links TRBV30 to TRBJ2-1; possibly TRBD1 or TRBD2 for D (6 bases each). The CDR3 is 13 amino acids. V lost 4 bases to trimming and J lost 9 bases, with 16 bases between them. Germline assignment: CDR1 GTSNPN and CDR2 SVGIG (reference sequence). CDR3: CAWNGGGPSEQFF. The CDR3 nucleotides are TGTGCCTGGAACGGAGGGGGGCCCTCTGAGCAGTTCTTC.

The rearrangement joins TRBV13 to TRBJ2-5; D may be TRBD2 (6 bases). This CDR3 is 13 amino acids long. Germline V gene lookup returns CDR1 PRHDT and CDR2 FYEKMQ (reference sequence). The V and J ends lost 5 bases and 3 bases respectively, with 10 bases between them. CDR3 sequence: CASSRREKETQYF. The CDR3 nucleotides read TGTGCCAGCAGCCGCCGGGAGAAAGAGACCCAGTACTTC.

The chain joins TRBV14 to TRBJ2-5; 7 bases agree with TRBD2. The CDR3 runs 16 residues. The germline V gene has CDR1 SGHDN and CDR2 FVKESK. The trim removed 4 bases at V and 4 bases at J, leaving 12 bases unmatched. CDR3 amino acids: CASSRDLSGARETQYF. CDR3 bases: TGTGCCAGCAGCCGCGATTTAAGCGGGGCGAGAGAGACCCAGTACTTC.

The V gene is TRBV2, the J gene TRBJ2-7; TRBD2 matches at 13 bases. The CDR3 runs to 20 residues. Losses at the gene ends were 8 bases for V and 3 bases for J; bases not matched to a gene: 22. The germline V gene encodes CDR1 SNHLY and CDR2 FYNNEI. The CDR3 region has the DNA TGTGCCAGCGGCTTGGATCTGGGACTAGCGGGGAAGGGAGGGAGCTACGAGCAGTACTTC. Translated: CASGLDLGLAGKGGSYEQYF.

CDR3 DNA sequence: TGCGCCAGCAGCCAAGATCTCAGTAGCGGGGGGGCCGTCGGGGAGCTGTTTTTT. Its protein is CASSQDLSSGGAVGELFF. The chain couples TRBV4-3 to TRBJ2-2, with 11 bases aligning to TRBD2. J was trimmed by 7 bases and V by 0 bases; bases with no gene match: 10. In germline, CDR1 is LGHNA, CDR2 YSLEER. This CDR3 has 18 amino acids.

The CDR3 here is CASSEETGSTVNGYTF. In nucleotides, the CDR3 is TGTGCCAGCAGTGAAGAGACAGGGAGTACTGTGAATGGCTACACCTTC. V usage is TRBV6-1 and J usage is TRBJ1-2, with 7 bases aligning to TRBD1. The CDR3 is made up of 16 amino acids. Germline V gene data show CDR1 as MNHNS and CDR2 as SASEGT. V was clipped by 1 base and J by 6 bases; unmatched bases: 11.